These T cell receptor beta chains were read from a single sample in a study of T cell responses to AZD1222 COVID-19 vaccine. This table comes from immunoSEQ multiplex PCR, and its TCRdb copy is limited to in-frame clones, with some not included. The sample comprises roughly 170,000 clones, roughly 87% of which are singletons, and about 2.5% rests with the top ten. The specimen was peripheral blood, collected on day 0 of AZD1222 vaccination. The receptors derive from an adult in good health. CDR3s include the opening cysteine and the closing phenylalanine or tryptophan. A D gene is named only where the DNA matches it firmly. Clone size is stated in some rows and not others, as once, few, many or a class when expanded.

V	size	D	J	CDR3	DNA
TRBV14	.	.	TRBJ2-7	CASSLVRSGEQYF	TGTGCCAGCAGCCTAGTAAGAAGTGGCGAGCAGTACTTC
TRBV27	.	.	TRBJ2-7	CASSPLDRPNEQYF	TGTGCCAGCAGCCCCTTGGATAGGCCGAACGAGCAGTACTTC
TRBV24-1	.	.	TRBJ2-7	CATSDFGGGGRVEQYF	TGTGCCACCAGTGATTTCGGGGGCGGGGGCCGCGTGGAGCAGTACTTC
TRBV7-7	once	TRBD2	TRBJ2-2	CASSLRLAGGPNGGELFF	TGTGCCAGCAGCTTACGACTAGCGGGAGGGCCTAACGGCGGGGAGCTGTTTTTT
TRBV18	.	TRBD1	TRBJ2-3	CASSPLEGTGGQYF	TGTGCCAGCTCACCACTCGAAGGGACAGGGGGGCAGTATTTT
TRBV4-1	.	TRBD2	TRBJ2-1	CASSQGPTSGANEQFF	TGCGCCAGCAGCCAAGGACCAACTAGCGGGGCGAATGAGCAGTTCTTC
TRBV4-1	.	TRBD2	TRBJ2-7	CASSQSPLAGVYEQYF	TGCGCCAGCAGCCAGTCACCGCTAGCGGGAGTCTACGAGCAGTACTTC
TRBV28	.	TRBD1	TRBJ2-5	CASNNRGLQETQYF	TGTGCCAGCAATAACAGGGGGCTTCAGGAGACCCAGTACTTC
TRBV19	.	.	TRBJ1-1	CASTPGHTEAFF	TGTGCCAGTACCCCCGGGCACACTGAAGCTTTCTTT
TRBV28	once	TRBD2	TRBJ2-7	CASSFAGTSGRRPYEQYF	TGTGCCAGCAGTTTTGCCGGGACTAGCGGGAGGCGCCCCTACGAGCAGTACTTC
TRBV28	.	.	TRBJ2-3	CASFGAGGTTDTQYF	TGTGCCAGCTTCGGGGCCGGGGGAACCACAGATACGCAGTATTTT
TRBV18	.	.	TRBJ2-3	CASSWGRGDTQYF	TGTGCCAGCTCATGGGGGCGTGGGGATACGCAGTATTTT
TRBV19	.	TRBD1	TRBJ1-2	CASSWGQGYGYTF	TGTGCCAGTAGTTGGGGACAGGGATATGGCTACACCTTC
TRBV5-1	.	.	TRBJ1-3	CASSQTLTRNSGNTIYF	TGCGCCAGCAGCCAAACCTTGACCCGGAACTCTGGAAACACCATATATTTT
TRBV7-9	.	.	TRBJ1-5	CASSFGLGGNQPQHF	TGTGCCAGCAGCTTCGGTCTTGGAGGCAATCAGCCCCAGCATTTT
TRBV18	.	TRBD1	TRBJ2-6	CASSPTGSGANVLTF	TGTGCCAGCTCACCGACAGGGTCCGGGGCCAACGTCCTGACTTTC
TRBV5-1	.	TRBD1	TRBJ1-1	CASRQSGDSTVTEAFF	TGCGCCAGCCGCCAGAGCGGGGACAGTACAGTCACTGAAGCTTTCTTT
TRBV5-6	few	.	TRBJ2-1	CASSHRAEQFF	TGTGCCAGCAGCCACAGGGCTGAGCAGTTCTTC
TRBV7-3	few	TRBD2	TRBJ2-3	CASSLELAGGGRTDTQYF	TGTGCCAGCAGCTTAGAACTAGCGGGAGGAGGGCGCACAGATACGCAGTATTTT
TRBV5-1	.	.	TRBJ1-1	CASSTVGTNTEAFF	TGCGCCAGCAGCACTGTTGGAACGAACACTGAAGCTTTCTTT
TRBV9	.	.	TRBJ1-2	CASSVAPEGYGYTF	TGTGCCAGCAGCGTAGCTCCGGAGGGATATGGCTACACCTTC
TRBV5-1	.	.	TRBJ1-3	CASSFGNTIYF	TGCGCCAGCAGCTTTGGAAACACCATATATTTT
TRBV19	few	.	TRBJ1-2	CASTPPGLLSGNGYTF	TGTGCCAGTACCCCCCCCGGCCTACTGTCCGGGAATGGCTACACCTTC
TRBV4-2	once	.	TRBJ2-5	CASSQGLETQYF	TGTGCCAGCAGCCAAGGCTTAGAGACCCAGTACTTC
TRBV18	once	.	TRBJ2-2	CASSPPQSTGELFF	TGTGCCAGCTCACCACCGCAGTCCACCGGGGAGCTGTTTTTT
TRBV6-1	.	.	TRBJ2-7	CASSELTRADYEQYF	TGTGCCAGCAGTGAATTAACAAGGGCCGACTACGAGCAGTACTTC
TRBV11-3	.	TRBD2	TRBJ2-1	CASSPGGASGNEQFF	TGTGCCAGCAGCCCGGGGGGTGCTAGCGGCAATGAGCAGTTCTTC
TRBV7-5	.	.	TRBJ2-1	CVRSLLAGVSNEQFF	TGTGTCAGAAGCTTATTAGCGGGAGTGAGCAATGAGCAGTTCTTC
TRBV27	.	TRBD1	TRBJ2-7	CASSPHGQGNIYEQYF	TGTGCCAGCAGTCCTCACGGACAGGGGAACATTTACGAGCAGTACTTC
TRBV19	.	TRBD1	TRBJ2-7	CASSRGQGLDYEQYF	TGTGCCAGTAGTAGAGGACAGGGGCTGGACTACGAGCAGTACTTC
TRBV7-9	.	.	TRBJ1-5	CASSGQGTNQPQHF	TGTGCCAGCAGCGGGCAGGGCACTAACCAGCCCCAGCATTTT